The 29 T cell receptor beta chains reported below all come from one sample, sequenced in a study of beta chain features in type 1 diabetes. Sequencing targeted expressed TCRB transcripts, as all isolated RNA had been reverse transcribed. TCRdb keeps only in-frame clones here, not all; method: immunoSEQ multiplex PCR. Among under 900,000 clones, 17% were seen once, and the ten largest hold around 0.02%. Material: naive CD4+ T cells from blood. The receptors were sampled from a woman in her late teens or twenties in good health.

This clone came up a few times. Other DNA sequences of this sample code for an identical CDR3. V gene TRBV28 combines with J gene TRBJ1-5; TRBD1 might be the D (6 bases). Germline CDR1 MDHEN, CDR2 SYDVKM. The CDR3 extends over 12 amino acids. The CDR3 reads CASGGGGQPQHF. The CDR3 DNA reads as TGTGCGAGCGGAGGGGGAGGTCAGCCCCAGCATTTT.

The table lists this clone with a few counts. The CDR3 region is CASSLGSYYEQYF. DNA of the CDR3: TGTGCCAGCAGCTTAGGCTCCTACTACGAGCAGTACTTC. V is TRBV7-9 and J is TRBJ2-7, with unresolved D. The length of the CDR3 is 13 residues. Germline V gives CDR1 SEHNR, CDR2 FQNEAQ (reference sequence). Deletions cut 1 base from V and 3 bases from J, with 7 bases between.

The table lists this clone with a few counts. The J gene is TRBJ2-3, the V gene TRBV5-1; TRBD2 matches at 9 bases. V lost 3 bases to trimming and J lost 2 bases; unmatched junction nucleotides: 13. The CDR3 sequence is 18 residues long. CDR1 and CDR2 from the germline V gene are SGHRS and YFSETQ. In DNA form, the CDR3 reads TGCGCCAGCAGCTCCCCAACGGGTCTAGCGGGGATCACAGATACGCAGTATTTT. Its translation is CASSSPTGLAGITDTQYF. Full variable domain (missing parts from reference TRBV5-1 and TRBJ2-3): KAGVTQTPRYLIKTRGQQVTLSCSPISGHRSVSWYQQTPGQGLQFLFEYFSETQRNKGNFPGRFSGRQFSNSRSEMNVSTLELGDSALYLCASSSPTGLAGITDTQYFGPGTRLTVL.

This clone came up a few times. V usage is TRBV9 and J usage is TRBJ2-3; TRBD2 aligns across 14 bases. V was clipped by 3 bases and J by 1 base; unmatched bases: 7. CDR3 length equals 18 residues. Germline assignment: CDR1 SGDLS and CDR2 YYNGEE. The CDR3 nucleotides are TGTGCCAGCAGCGCTGGGACTAGCGGGAGTTATGGCACAGATACGCAGTATTTT. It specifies CASSAGTSGSYGTDTQYF.

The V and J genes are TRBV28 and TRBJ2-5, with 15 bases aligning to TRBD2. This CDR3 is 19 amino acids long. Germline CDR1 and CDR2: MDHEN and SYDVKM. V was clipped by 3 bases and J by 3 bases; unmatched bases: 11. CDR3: CASSFWVVRTSGREETQYF. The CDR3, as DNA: TGTGCCAGCAGTTTTTGGGTGGTGAGGACTAGCGGGAGGGAAGAGACCCAGTACTTC. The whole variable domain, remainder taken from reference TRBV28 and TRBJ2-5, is DVKVTQSSRYLVKRTGEKVFLECVQDMDHENMFWYRQDPGLGLRLIYFSYDVKMKEKGDIPEGYSVSREKKERFSLILESASTNQTSMYLCASSFWVVRTSGREETQYFGPGTRLLVL.

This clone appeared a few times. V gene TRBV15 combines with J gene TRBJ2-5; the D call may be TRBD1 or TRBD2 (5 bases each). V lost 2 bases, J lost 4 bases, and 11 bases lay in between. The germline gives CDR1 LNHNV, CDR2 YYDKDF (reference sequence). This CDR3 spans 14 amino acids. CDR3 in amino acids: CATSRRPGPETQYF. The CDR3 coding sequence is TGTGCCACCAGCAGAAGGCCGGGACCAGAGACCCAGTACTTC.

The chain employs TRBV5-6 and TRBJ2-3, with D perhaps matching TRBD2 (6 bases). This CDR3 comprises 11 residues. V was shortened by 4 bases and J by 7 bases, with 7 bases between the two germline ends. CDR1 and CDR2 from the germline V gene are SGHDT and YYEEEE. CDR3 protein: CASSREYTQYF. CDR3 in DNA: TGTGCCAGCAGCCGGGAGTATACGCAGTATTTT.

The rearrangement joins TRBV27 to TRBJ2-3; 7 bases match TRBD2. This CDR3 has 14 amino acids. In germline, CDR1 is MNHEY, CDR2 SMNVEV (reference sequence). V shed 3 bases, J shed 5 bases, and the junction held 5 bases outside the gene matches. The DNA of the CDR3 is TGTGCCAGCAGTTTCGGGACTACACAAGATACGCAGTATTTT. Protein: CASSFGTTQDTQYF.

The CDR3 region has the DNA TGTGCCAGCTCACAATCCGCCGGGACTAGCGGCTACGAGCAGTACTTC. Translation gives CASSQSAGTSGYEQYF. The gene calls are TRBV18 and TRBJ2-7, with 11 bases fitting TRBD2. Germline CDR1 reads KGHSH; CDR2 reads LQKENI. V shed 4 bases and J 3 bases; nucleotides not matched to a gene: 8. The CDR3 runs 16 residues.

The CDR3 reads CASRTISGELFF. The CDR3 bases are TGTGCCAGCAGGACAATTTCCGGGGAGCTGTTTTTT. V is TRBV7-9 and J is TRBJ2-2; D gene ambiguous. The CDR3 sequence is 12 residues long. CDR1 and CDR2 from the germline V gene are SEHNR and FQNEAQ (reference sequence). The germline V and J ends were trimmed by 6 bases and 6 bases, with 8 bases remaining between them.

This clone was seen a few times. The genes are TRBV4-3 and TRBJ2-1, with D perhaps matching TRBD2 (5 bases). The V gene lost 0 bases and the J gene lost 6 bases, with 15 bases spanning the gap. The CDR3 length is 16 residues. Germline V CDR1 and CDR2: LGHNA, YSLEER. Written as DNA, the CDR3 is TGCGCCAGCAGCCAAGATGAGGGCCCGGCGATCAATGAGCAGTTCTTC. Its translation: CASSQDEGPAINEQFF.

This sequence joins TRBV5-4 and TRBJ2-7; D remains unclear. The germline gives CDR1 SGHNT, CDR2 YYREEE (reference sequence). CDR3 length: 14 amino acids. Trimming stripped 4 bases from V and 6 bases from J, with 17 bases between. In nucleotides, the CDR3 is TGTGCCAGCAGCCCTGGACGAAGGGATTCCGAGCAGTACTTC. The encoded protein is CASSPGRRDSEQYF.

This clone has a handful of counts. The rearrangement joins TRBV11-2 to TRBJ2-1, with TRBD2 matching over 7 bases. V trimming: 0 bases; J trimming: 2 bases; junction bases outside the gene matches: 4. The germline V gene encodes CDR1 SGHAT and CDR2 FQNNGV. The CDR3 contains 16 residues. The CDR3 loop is CASSLEAGVPYNEQFF. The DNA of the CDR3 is TGTGCCAGCAGCTTAGAGGCGGGAGTACCCTACAATGAGCAGTTCTTC.

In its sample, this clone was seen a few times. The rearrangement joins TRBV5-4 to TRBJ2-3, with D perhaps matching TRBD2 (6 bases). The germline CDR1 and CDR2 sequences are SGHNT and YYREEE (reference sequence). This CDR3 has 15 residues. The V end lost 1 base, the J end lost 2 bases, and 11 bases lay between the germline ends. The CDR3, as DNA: TGTGCCAGCAGCTTGCTGGGACTTGACACAGATACGCAGTATTTT. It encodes CASSLLGLDTDTQYF.

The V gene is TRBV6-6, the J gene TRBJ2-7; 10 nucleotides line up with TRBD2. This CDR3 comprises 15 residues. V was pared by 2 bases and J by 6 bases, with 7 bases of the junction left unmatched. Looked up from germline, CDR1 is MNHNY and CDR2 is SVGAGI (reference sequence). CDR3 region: CASSYRLAGGREQYF. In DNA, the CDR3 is TGTGCCAGCAGTTACCGATTAGCGGGAGGTCGCGAGCAGTACTTC.

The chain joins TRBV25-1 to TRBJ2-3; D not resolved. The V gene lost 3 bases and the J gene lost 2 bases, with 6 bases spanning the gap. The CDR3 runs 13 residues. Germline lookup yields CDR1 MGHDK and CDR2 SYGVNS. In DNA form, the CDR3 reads TGTGCCAGCAGTGACGTAGTCACAGATACGCAGTATTTT. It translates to CASSDVVTDTQYF.

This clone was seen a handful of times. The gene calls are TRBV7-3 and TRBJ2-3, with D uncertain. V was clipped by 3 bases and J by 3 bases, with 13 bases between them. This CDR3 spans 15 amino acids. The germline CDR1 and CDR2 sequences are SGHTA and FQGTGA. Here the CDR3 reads CASSFLGMSTDTQYF. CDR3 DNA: TGTGCCAGCAGCTTTCTAGGGATGAGTACAGATACGCAGTATTTT.

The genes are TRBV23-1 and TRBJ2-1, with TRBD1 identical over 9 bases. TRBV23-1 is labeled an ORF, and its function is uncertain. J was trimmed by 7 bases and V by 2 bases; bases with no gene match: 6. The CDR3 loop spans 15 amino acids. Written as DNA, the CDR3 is TGCGCCAGCAGTCAACCCGGGACAGGGAGGAATGAGCAGTTCTTC. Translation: CASSQPGTGRNEQFF.

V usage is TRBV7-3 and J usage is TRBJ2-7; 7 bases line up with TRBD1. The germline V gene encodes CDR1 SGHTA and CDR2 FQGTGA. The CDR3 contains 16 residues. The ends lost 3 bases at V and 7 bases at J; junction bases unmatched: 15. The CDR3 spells CASSFSWTGSFGEQYF. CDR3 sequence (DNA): TGTGCCAGCAGCTTCTCGTGGACAGGCTCCTTTGGGGAGCAGTACTTC. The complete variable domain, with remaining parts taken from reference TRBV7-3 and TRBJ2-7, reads GAGVSQTPSNKVTEKGKYVELRCDPISGHTALYWYRQSLGQGPEFLIYFQGTGAADDSGLPNDRFFAVRPEGSVSTLKIQRTERGDSAVYLCASSFSWTGSFGEQYFGPGTRLTVT.

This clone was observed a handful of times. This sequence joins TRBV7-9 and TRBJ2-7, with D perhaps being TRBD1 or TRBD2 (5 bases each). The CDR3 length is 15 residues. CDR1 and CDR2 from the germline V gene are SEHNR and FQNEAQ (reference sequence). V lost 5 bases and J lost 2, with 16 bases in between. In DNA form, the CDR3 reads TGTGCCAGCAGCCCGGGACGGGAACGGGCCTACGAGCAGTACTTC. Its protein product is CASSPGRERAYEQYF.

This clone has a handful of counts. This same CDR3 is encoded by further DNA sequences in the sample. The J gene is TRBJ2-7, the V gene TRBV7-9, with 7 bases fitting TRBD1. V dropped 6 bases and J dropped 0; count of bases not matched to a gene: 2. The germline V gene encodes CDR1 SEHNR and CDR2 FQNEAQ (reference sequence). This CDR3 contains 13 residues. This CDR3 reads CASRRDSSYEQYF. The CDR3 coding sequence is TGTGCCAGCAGACGGGACAGCTCCTACGAGCAGTACTTC.

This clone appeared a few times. CDR3 protein: CASRAHGYEQYF. The CDR3 DNA reads as TGTGCCAGCAGGGCTCATGGCTACGAGCAGTACTTC. V and J are TRBV28 and TRBJ2-7; D gene uncertain. Germline CDR1 reads MDHEN; CDR2 reads SYDVKM. The V end was cut by 6 bases, the J end by 3 bases, with 9 bases between. The CDR3 loop spans 12 amino acids.

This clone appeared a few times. The CDR3 here is CASSSLTGDGETQYF. In DNA form, the CDR3 reads TGCGCCAGCAGCTCCCTTACGGGAGATGGGGAGACCCAGTACTTC. The chain couples TRBV5-1 to TRBJ2-5, with a possible D match to TRBD2 (6 bases). The CDR3 is 15 amino acids. The germline V gene encodes CDR1 SGHRS and CDR2 YFSETQ. V shed 3 bases and J shed 5 bases, with 17 bases lying between them.

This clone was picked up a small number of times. Written as DNA, the CDR3 is TGTGCCAGCAGCTTGGGGCTAGGCCTCTCCTACGAGCAGTACTTC. Translated: CASSLGLGLSYEQYF. The rearrangement links TRBV5-5 to TRBJ2-7, with D unresolved. CDR1 and CDR2 from the germline V gene are SGHKS and YYEKEE (reference sequence). The CDR3 covers 15 residues. V lost 0 bases to trimming and J lost 0 bases, with 10 bases between them.

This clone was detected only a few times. The CDR3 region has the DNA TGTGCCAGCAGTTTACCAGGGACAGCGGCTTTCTTT. Protein: CASSLPGTAAFF. The chain combines TRBV28 with TRBJ1-1; 7 nucleotides line up with TRBD1. V was pared by 2 bases and J by 11 bases, with 5 bases of the junction left unmatched. The CDR3 is made up of 12 amino acids. The germline gives CDR1 MDHEN, CDR2 SYDVKM.

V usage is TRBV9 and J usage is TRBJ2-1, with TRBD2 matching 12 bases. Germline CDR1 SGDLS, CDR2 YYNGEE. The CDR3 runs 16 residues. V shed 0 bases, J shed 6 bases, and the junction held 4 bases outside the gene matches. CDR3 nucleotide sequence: TGTGCCAGCAGCGTAGGACTAGCGGGAGCAGTCAATGAGCAGTTCTTC. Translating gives CASSVGLAGAVNEQFF.

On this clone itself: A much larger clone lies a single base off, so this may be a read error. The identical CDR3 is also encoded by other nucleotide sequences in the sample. Here the CDR3 reads CASSSSYEQYF. In DNA, the CDR3 is TGTGCCAGCAGCTCTTCCTACGAGCAGTACTTC. The gene calls are TRBV11-2 and TRBJ2-7; D unclear. V was pared by 4 bases and J by 1 base, with 2 bases between. The germline V gene has CDR1 SGHAT and CDR2 FQNNGV. The CDR3 is 11 residues long.

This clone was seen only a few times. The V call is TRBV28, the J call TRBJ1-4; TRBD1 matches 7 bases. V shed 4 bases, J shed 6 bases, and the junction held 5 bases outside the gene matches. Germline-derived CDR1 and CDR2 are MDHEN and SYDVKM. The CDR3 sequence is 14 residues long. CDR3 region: CASSSGQLHEKLFF. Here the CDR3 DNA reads TGTGCCAGCAGTTCGGGACAGCTGCATGAAAAACTGTTTTTT.

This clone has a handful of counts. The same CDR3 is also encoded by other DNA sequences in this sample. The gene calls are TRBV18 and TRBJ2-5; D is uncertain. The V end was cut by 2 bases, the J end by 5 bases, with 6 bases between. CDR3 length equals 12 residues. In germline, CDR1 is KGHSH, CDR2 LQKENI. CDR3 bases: TGTGCCAGCTCACCAGCCGTGGAGACCCAGTACTTC. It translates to CASSPAVETQYF.